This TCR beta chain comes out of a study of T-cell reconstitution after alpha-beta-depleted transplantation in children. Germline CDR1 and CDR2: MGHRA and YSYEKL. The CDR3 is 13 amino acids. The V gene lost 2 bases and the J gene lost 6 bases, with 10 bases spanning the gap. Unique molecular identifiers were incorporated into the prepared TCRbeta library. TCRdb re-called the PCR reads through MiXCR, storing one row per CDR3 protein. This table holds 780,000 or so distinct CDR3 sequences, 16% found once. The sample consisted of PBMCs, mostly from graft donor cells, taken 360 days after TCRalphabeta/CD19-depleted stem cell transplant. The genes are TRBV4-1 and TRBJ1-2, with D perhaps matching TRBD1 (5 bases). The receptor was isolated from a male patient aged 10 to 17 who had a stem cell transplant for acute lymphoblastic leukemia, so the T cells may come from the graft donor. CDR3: CASSQQGYDGYTF. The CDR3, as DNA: TGCGCCAGCAGCCAACAGGGTTACGATGGCTACACCTTC.